A selection of T cell receptor beta chains follows, all from one sample in a study of blood T cell repertoires in COVID-19. Libraries were prepared by immunoSEQ multiplex PCR; TCRdb keeps only in-frame clonotypes and omits some of them. The sample has 15,000 to 20,000 clones; nearly 90% are singletons. The specimen sequenced was peripheral blood. Receptor source: a man between 60 and 75 years old with active COVID-19. Both conserved end residues are part of each CDR3. The D gene is left open where the match is weak. A row's size may be missing; if present it is once, few, many or a size class.

j_gene | v_gene | d_gene | abundance | CDR3nt | CDR3aa
TRBJ1-3 | TRBV20-1 | TRBD1 | NA | TGCAGTGCTAGTCGGGACAGGAGATTAAGTGGAAACACCATATATTTT | CSASRDRRLSGNTIYF
TRBJ1-5 | TRBV19 | NA | NA | TGTGCCAGTACACCCCCTGGGCCTAGCAATCAGCCCCAGCATTTT | CASTPPGPSNQPQHF
TRBJ2-5 | TRBV12-5 | TRBD2 | NA | TGTGCTAGTGGATCGCTAGCGGGTTTAGAGACCCAGTACTTC | CASGSLAGLETQYF
TRBJ2-3 | TRBV4-3 | TRBD1 | few | TGCGCCAGCAGCGCCTGGGCGACAGGGGCGGGCACAGATACGCAGTATTTT | CASSAWATGAGTDTQYF
TRBJ1-5 | TRBV19 | NA | once | TGTGCCAGTAGTATAGTCGGTCTACAGGGAACGGACCAGCCCCAGCATTTT | CASSIVGLQGTDQPQHF
TRBJ2-7 | TRBV28 | NA | NA | TGTGCCAGCAGTCGATGGGCATACGAGCAGTACTTC | CASSRWAYEQYF
TRBJ2-7 | TRBV5-6 | NA | NA | TGTGCCAGCAGCTTGTTGCAGGGGTCCCATGAGCAGTACTTC | CASSLLQGSHEQYF
TRBJ1-2 | TRBV3-1/TRBV3-2 | NA | NA | TGTGCCAGCAGCCAAGATTGGTTCCGGGGCTACACCTTC | CASSQDWFRGYTF
TRBJ2-7 | TRBV7-2 | TRBD2 | NA | TGTGCCAGCAGCTTAGGGGTAGGGCTAGCGGGGGAGGGCTACGAGCAGTACTTC | CASSLGVGLAGEGYEQYF
TRBJ2-2 | TRBV4-3 | TRBD1 | NA | TGCGCCAGCAGCCAAGACGGACAGGGGTACACCGGGGAGCTGTTTTTT | CASSQDGQGYTGELFF
TRBJ1-1 | TRBV6-6 | NA | NA | TGTGCCAGCAGTCAAGATAGGAGGGCTTTCTTT | CASSQDRRAFF
TRBJ2-7 | TRBV7-3 | NA | once | TGTGCCAGCAGCTTGGCCCACGGGGGCTCCTACGAGCAGTACTTC | CASSLAHGGSYEQYF
TRBJ1-6 | TRBV3-1/TRBV3-2 | NA | NA | TGTGCCAGCAGCGCACGGACAGATAATTCACCCCTCCACTTT | CASSARTDNSPLHF
TRBJ1-2 | TRBV28 | NA | NA | TGTGCCAGCAGTTTTAGGGGTAGAGAATATGGCTACACCTTC | CASSFRGREYGYTF
TRBJ2-2 | TRBV18 | NA | NA | TGTGCCAGCTCGGGTACTAGCAAGGCTGGCGGGGAGCTGTTTTTT | CASSGTSKAGGELFF
TRBJ2-5 | TRBV19 | NA | NA | TGTGCCAGTAGTCCCGGACAGCAAGAGACCCAGTACTTC | CASSPGQQETQYF
TRBJ1-3 | TRBV7-6 | TRBD1 | NA | TGTGCCAGCAGCTCCACGACAGGGACCGGAAACACCATATATTTT | CASSSTTGTGNTIYF
TRBJ2-7 | TRBV12-5 | NA | NA | TGTGCTAGTGGTTTGGTAATCGGTAAGCCCTACGAGCAGTACTTC | CASGLVIGKPYEQYF
TRBJ2-1 | TRBV7-3 | NA | NA | TGTGCCAGCAGCTTATCGCAGGGGGGCCTACCGCAGTTCTTC | CASSLSQGGLPQFF
TRBJ2-1 | TRBV5-1 | NA | once | TGCGCCAGCAGCCGTCCGGGGAGGATCGTTGAGCAGTTCTTC | CASSRPGRIVEQFF
TRBJ1-6 | TRBV6-5 | TRBD1 | NA | TGTGCCAGCACCAAGAGGACAGGGGGCAATTCACCCCTCCACTTT | CASTKRTGGNSPLHF
TRBJ1-6 | TRBV9 | NA | NA | TGTGCCAGCAGTCCCTTCGGGGTGAATTCACCCCTCCACTTT | CASSPFGVNSPLHF
TRBJ2-3 | TRBV30 | NA | NA | TGTGCCTGCACCAACTATTTTAGCACAGATACGCAGTATTTT | CACTNYFSTDTQYF
TRBJ2-5 | TRBV7-3 | TRBD2 | once | TGTGCCAGCAGCTTAACCGGGACTAGGTTAGAGACCCAGTACTTC | CASSLTGTRLETQYF
TRBJ2-2 | TRBV5-1 | NA | NA | TGCGCCAGCAGCTTGGCTGGCCGGGGCACCGGGGAGCTGTTTTTT | CASSLAGRGTGELFF
TRBJ1-2 | TRBV19 | NA | NA | TGTGCCAGTACACGGGGTTCTAACTATGGCTACACCTTC | CASTRGSNYGYTF
TRBJ2-7 | TRBV4-3 | NA | once | TGCGCCAGCAGCCAAGTGGGAGGTGGGGTCGCCGAGCAGTACTTC | CASSQVGGGVAEQYF
TRBJ2-7 | TRBV11-3 | NA | NA | TGTGCCAGCAGCTTACTCTACGAGCAGTACTTC | CASSLLYEQYF
TRBJ2-3 | TRBV2 | NA | NA | TGTGCCAGCAGGGTCCTAACGCAGTATTTT | CASRVLTQYF
TRBJ2-7 | TRBV11-3 | TRBD2 | NA | TGTGCCAGCAGCTTAGCCGGGACTAGCGGGAGTCTCTACGAGCAGTACTTC | CASSLAGTSGSLYEQYF
TRBJ1-1 | TRBV7-9 | NA | NA | TGTGCCAGCAGCTTAGGGGTGGGGGAGGCGAACACTGAAGCTTTCTTT | CASSLGVGEANTEAFF
TRBJ1-5 | TRBV5-6 | TRBD1 | NA | TGTGCCAGCAGCTTGGCCCGGACAGGGGGCCTCTGGCAGCCCCAGCATTTT | CASSLARTGGLWQPQHF
TRBJ1-1 | TRBV6-5 | TRBD1 | NA | TGTGCCAGCTCCACAGGGGTGGGGGACACTGAAGCTTTCTTT | CASSTGVGDTEAFF
TRBJ1-4 | TRBV19 | TRBD1 | NA | TGTGCCAGTAGTCTAAGAGGGACAGATGAAAAACTGTTTTTT | CASSLRGTDEKLFF
TRBJ2-5 | TRBV7-2 | TRBD2 | NA | TGTGCCAGCAACTTTCGGACTAGCGGGCCACAAGAGACCCAGTACTTC | CASNFRTSGPQETQYF
TRBJ1-4 | TRBV11-3 | TRBD1 | NA | TGTGCCAGCAGCTTAGCAGGGGGCGTAAATGAAAAACTGTTTTTT | CASSLAGGVNEKLFF
TRBJ2-7 | TRBV30 | NA | NA | TGTGCCTGGAGTCCAGACACGGCCTACGAGCAGTACTTC | CAWSPDTAYEQYF
TRBJ2-3 | TRBV19 | NA | NA | TGTGCCAGTAGTATAGTGCCAGGGGTAGGCACAGATACGCAGTATTTT | CASSIVPGVGTDTQYF
TRBJ1-1 | TRBV12-5 | TRBD1 | NA | TGTGCTAGTGGTCCATGGGTAACAGGGGGCACTGAAGCTTTCTTT | CASGPWVTGGTEAFF
TRBJ1-2 | TRBV4-1 | NA | few | TGCGCCAGCAGCCATACAGGCTACCCTAACTATGGCTACACCTTC | CASSHTGYPNYGYTF
TRBJ1-6 | TRBV18 | NA | NA | TGTGCCAGCTCACCGGGGGACTTCGGGTCACCCCTCCACTTT | CASSPGDFGSPLHF
TRBJ1-2 | TRBV5-4 | NA | NA | TGTGCCAGCAACGCCGTGGGGGCAGTAAGCGGCTACACCTTC | CASNAVGAVSGYTF
TRBJ1-4 | TRBV28 | NA | NA | TGTGCCAGCACCTTCACTACAACTAATGAAAAACTGTTTTTT | CASTFTTTNEKLFF
TRBJ2-5 | TRBV2 | TRBD2 | NA | TGTGCCAGCAGGACTAGCGGGAGGGCCGAGACCCAGTACTTC | CASRTSGRAETQYF
TRBJ2-3 | TRBV5-1 | NA | NA | TGCGCCAGCAGCCAGGGGACCACAGATACGCAGTATTTT | CASSQGTTDTQYF
TRBJ2-3 | TRBV4-1 | TRBD1 | once | TGCGCCAGCAGTAGAGATGGGACAGGGGAGTGGGATACGCAGTATTTT | CASSRDGTGEWDTQYF
TRBJ1-1 | TRBV11-2 | NA | NA | TGTGCCAGCAGCTTTACCAGGGGTATAGCTTTCTTT | CASSFTRGIAFF
TRBJ2-7 | TRBV11-2 | TRBD1 | NA | TGTGCCAGCAGCTTGAGTGACAGGGCCTCCTACGAGCAGTACTTC | CASSLSDRASYEQYF